Listed here are 16 T cell receptor beta chains from one sample, sequenced in a study of PD-1 blockade in mismatch repair-deficient tumors. Only in-frame clones appear in the TCRdb table, and some are missing; sequencing was by immunoSEQ multiplex PCR. In the table there are tens of thousands of clones, around 80% of which are singletons. The sample in question was peripheral blood, obtained 44 weeks after starting pembrolizumab. The source of these receptors is an adult with mismatch repair-deficient cancer.

This chain links TRBV7-2 with TRBJ2-1; 9 nucleotides agree with TRBD1. Germline V CDR1 and CDR2: SGHTA, FQGNSA. The trim removed 5 bases at V and 10 bases at J, leaving 9 bases unmatched. This CDR3 has 14 amino acids. CDR3 in DNA: TGTGCCAGCAGCACCCAACAGGGGGCTAGGGAGCAGTTCTTC. Translated, it gives CASSTQQGAREQFF.

In this sample, this clone turned up once. This chain links TRBV19 with TRBJ2-2, with 8 bases lining up with TRBD2. The V gene's germline CDR1 is LNHDA and CDR2 SQIVND (reference sequence). V gave up 6 bases and J gave up 2 bases; unmatched junction bases: 2. The CDR3 consists of 14 residues. In DNA form, the CDR3 reads TGTGCCAGTAGCCGGACTAGCAACACCGGGGAGCTGTTTTTT. It translates to CASSRTSNTGELFF.

This clone has only a few counts. The CDR3 sequence is CASSLLLPGFGASEQYF. The CDR3 region has the DNA TGTGCCAGCAGCTTATTGTTACCGGGATTTGGGGCTAGCGAGCAGTACTTC. This chain links TRBV7-2 with TRBJ2-7, with D perhaps matching TRBD1 or TRBD2 (5 bases each). This CDR3 has 17 residues. CDR1 is SGHTA, CDR2 FQGNSA, per germline. V dropped 2 bases and J dropped 6 bases, with 23 bases sitting between them.

V and J are TRBV9 and TRBJ2-2; the match to TRBD2 covers 7 bases. Per the germline V gene, CDR1 is SGDLS and CDR2 is YYNGEE. V shed 0 bases, J shed 0 bases, and the junction held 5 bases outside the gene matches. This CDR3 comprises 17 residues. CDR3 sequence reads: CASSVEWDYANTGELFF. CDR3 DNA: TGTGCCAGCAGCGTAGAATGGGACTACGCGAACACCGGGGAGCTGTTTTTT.

The V and J genes are TRBV27 and TRBJ2-3; D unresolved. The germline V and J ends were trimmed by 3 bases and 6 bases, with 7 bases remaining between them. Germline-derived CDR1 and CDR2 are MNHEY and SMNVEV (reference sequence). The CDR3 has 12 residues. This chain's CDR3 is CASSFLRDTQYF. In nucleotides, the CDR3 is TGTGCCAGCAGTTTTCTCCGTGATACGCAGTATTTT.

The V gene is TRBV11-1, the J gene TRBJ1-1, with a possible D match to TRBD1 (6 bases). This CDR3 contains 14 residues. Per germline, CDR1 SGHAT and CDR2 FQDESV (reference sequence). V lost 5 bases, J lost 5 bases, and 15 bases lay in between. In DNA, the CDR3 is TGTGCCAGCAGCCAGGGGCGGACGTTGACTGAAGCTTTCTTT. This codes for CASSQGRTLTEAFF.

The chain carries TRBV9 and TRBJ1-4; TRBD1 aligns across 9 bases. The CDR3 covers 16 residues. V trimming: 3 bases; J trimming: 4 bases; junction bases outside the gene matches: 7. CDR1 SGDLS and CDR2 YYNGEE come from the germline V gene. CDR3 nucleotides: TGTGCCAGCAGCGAGGGACAGGGCGGGAGTAATGAAAAACTGTTTTTT. Amino acid sequence: CASSEGQGGSNEKLFF.

The rearrangement links TRBV7-2 to TRBJ1-3, with D maybe TRBD1 (5 bases). The V and J ends lost 2 bases and 4 bases respectively, with 12 bases between them. In germline, CDR1 is SGHTA, CDR2 FQGNSA. The CDR3 runs 15 residues. DNA of the CDR3: TGTGCCAGCAGCTTATTCGCAGGGCAAGGAAACACCATATATTTT. Amino acid sequence: CASSLFAGQGNTIYF.

This clone was counted a few times. The chain joins TRBV5-1 to TRBJ1-1, with a possible D match to TRBD1 (6 bases). CDR3 size: 14 residues. Looked up from germline, CDR1 is SGHRS and CDR2 is YFSETQ. Trimming stripped 5 bases from V and 5 bases from J, with 16 bases between. The CDR3 protein is CASRGTGIATEAFF. CDR3 DNA sequence: TGCGCCAGCAGGGGTACAGGGATTGCGACTGAAGCTTTCTTT.

The V and J genes are TRBV6-5 and TRBJ2-3, with 7 bases aligning to TRBD2. The CDR3 extends over 15 amino acids. Looked up from germline, CDR1 is MNHEY and CDR2 is SVGAGI. Trimming cost V 7 bases and J 4 bases; bases outside gene matches: 11. The CDR3 nucleotides read TGTGCCAGCAAGCCGGGGCGGGAGTTCCCAGATACGCAGTATTTT. This codes for CASKPGREFPDTQYF.

CDR3 sequence reads: CASSYSWNTGELFF. CDR3 sequence (DNA): TGTGCCAGCAGTTACTCCTGGAACACCGGGGAGCTGTTTTTT. This chain uses TRBV6-5 with TRBJ2-2; no firm D call. In germline, CDR1 is MNHEY, CDR2 SVGAGI. CDR3 size: 14 residues. The ends were cut back, 0 bases at V and 1 base at J, with 3 bases in the middle.

This clone was recorded only once. The gene calls are TRBV6-1 and TRBJ1-1; D possibly corresponds to TRBD1 (5 bases). V was clipped by 5 bases and J by 1 base, with 11 bases between them. The CDR3 is 14 amino acids. Germline lookup yields CDR1 MNHNS and CDR2 SASEGT. Here the CDR3 DNA reads TGTGCCAGCAGTATAACGACAGCGAACACTGAAGCTTTCTTT. This sequence encodes CASSITTANTEAFF.

The genes are TRBV5-8 and TRBJ1-5, with D maybe TRBD1 (6 bases). The CDR3 is 15 amino acids. Per germline, CDR1 SGHTS and CDR2 YDEGEE. V lost 5 bases and J 4 bases, leaving 16 bases between the germline ends. The CDR3 reads CASRRTGTHNQPQHF. DNA for the CDR3: TGTGCCAGCAGGCGAACCGGGACACATAATCAGCCCCAGCATTTT.

The chain couples TRBV2 to TRBJ1-1; weak D call: TRBD1 (5 bases). V was shortened by 7 bases and J by 5 bases, with 11 bases between the two germline ends. CDR3 length: 12 residues. Looked up from germline, CDR1 is SNHLY and CDR2 is FYNNEI. The CDR3, as DNA: TGTGCCAGCAACAAAGGGACTACTGAAGCTTTCTTT. Protein: CASNKGTTEAFF.

The V call is TRBV11-2, the J call TRBJ2-3; no clear D. This CDR3 has 15 amino acids. V lost 4 bases and J 2 bases, leaving 13 bases between the germline ends. Germline V CDR1 and CDR2: SGHAT, FQNNGV. The CDR3 spells CASSSSPGLTDTQYF. CDR3 sequence (DNA): TGTGCCAGCAGCTCCTCACCCGGTCTCACAGATACGCAGTATTTT.

The genes are TRBV2 and TRBJ1-1, with D perhaps matching TRBD1 (6 bases). Looked up from germline, CDR1 is SNHLY and CDR2 is FYNNEI. Between the trimmed V and J ends, which lost 6 bases and 2 bases, there was a span of 10 bases. CDR3 size: 13 residues. The DNA for the CDR3 is TGTGCCAGCAGAGGGACATACAACACTGAAGCTTTCTTT. Translating it yields CASRGTYNTEAFF.